A selection of T cell receptor beta chains follows, all from one sample in a study of identical twins' blood T cells. From the 5' RACE reads, TCRdb called clonotypes with MiXCR, one entry per CDR3 protein. The data show 300,000 to 400,000 distinct CDR3 sequences, over 25% seen once. The material sequenced was PBMCs. The receptors come from a woman between 18 and 55 years old in good health. Both conserved end residues are trimmed from each CDR3. D genes are given only for firm matches.

D gene	V gene	CDR3 length	J gene	CDR3 protein
.	TRBV7-4	12	TRBJ1-1	ASSLETKNTEAF
.	TRBV10-3	14	TRBJ1-1	AIRAPSGTLNTEAF
.	TRBV5-1	11	TRBJ1-5	ASRAQEHQPQH
TRBD1	TRBV19	14	TRBJ1-3	ASSITGDLSGNTIY
.	TRBV29-1	11	TRBJ1-2	SVTSGTSYGYT
TRBD1	TRBV5-1	15	TRBJ2-7	ASSLDPGQGRSYEQY
.	TRBV6-6	13	TRBJ1-2	ASSYSREANYGYT
.	TRBV6-1	10	TRBJ1-5	ASSERAQPQH
TRBD1	TRBV20-1	14	TRBJ1-1	SAREKGQGAFTEAF
.	TRBV6-5	12	TRBJ1-1	ASSYQGQGKTAF
.	TRBV6-1	7	TRBJ2-5	AIMETQY
.	TRBV12-3/TRBV12-4	10	TRBJ1-6	ASSFRSSPLH
.	TRBV14	13	TRBJ2-3	ASSQGGSYTDTQY